These T cell receptor beta chains were read from a single sample in a study of control samples from healthy donors and cancer patients. Profiling relied on immunoSEQ multiplex PCR, and the TCRdb table lists in-frame clones only, not all of them. The data hold 50,000 or so clones, with roughly 95% observed a single time. Sequenced: blood. The receptors stem from a woman under 30 in good health. Each CDR3 is given without its conserved first and last residue. Only part of the rows carry a size: once, few, many, or a class if the clone is expanded.

clone_size v_call cdr3_aa
. TRBV27 ASSFSGTGLGYGYT
once TRBV7-9 ASSLGGYRGREQY
. TRBV29-1 SVLQQGMNTEAF
few TRBV4-3 ASSQRDGSSYEQY
. TRBV4-1 ASSQSPLARASGGVGIQY
. TRBV2 ASSGTSWEQY
. TRBV30 ASRMGGGEKLF
. TRBV11-3 ASSLAGLNNEQF
. TRBV29-1 SYEQGGTEAF
once TRBV19 ASSLWTVNTEAF
. TRBV7-8 ASSFIGGNAGELF
. TRBV4-3 ASSQGTGVREKLF
. TRBV7-8 ASSQRRGGLSDSPLH
. TRBV7-2 ASSYSGGDYEQY
few TRBV7-8 ASSFRIGTIYNEQF
. TRBV6-5 ASSQAGGNQPQH
few TRBV3-1/TRBV3-2 ASSRRTGGMGNTEAF
once TRBV7-8 ASSLRDDQETQY
. TRBV21-1 ASSKVPPPRGVNTEAF
. TRBV7-9 ASSPRGLEQF
. TRBV19 ASKDRSSGTDTQY
. TRBV18 ASSPGTQNTEAF
. TRBV5-1 ASSRATADTQY
. TRBV12-3/TRBV12-4 ASSLQTNYGYT
. TRBV15 ATSTQQGASETQY
. TRBV9 ASSVGGGAKNGYT
. TRBV6-4 ASRSSGLLNTEAF
once TRBV6-4 ASSETPENEKLF
. TRBV6-1 ASSEPGQGHQPQH
. TRBV6-2/TRBV6-3 ASSYGGTSRYEQY
once TRBV6-2/TRBV6-3 ASSLRQPTYEQY
. TRBV12-5 ASGSPGSGYGYT
. TRBV20-1 SASGAVTYEQY
. TRBV27 ASSPGITHTGELF
. TRBV13 ASSPRQGRTGELF
. TRBV6-2/TRBV6-3 ASSAHYSGGYT
. TRBV24-1 ATSDLLFLRDLSYEQY
. TRBV9 ASSPSSSTGELF
once TRBV9 ASSVAREGTEAF
once TRBV5-1 ASSLGTSGQQETQY
. TRBV2 ASTFPGGDAF
. TRBV10-3 AIRGGSWMREDGYT
. TRBV6-6 ASSSGGLGQETQY
. TRBV10-3 AISESQGTEAF
. TRBV11-2 ASSPMGQLHTEAF
once TRBV10-2 ASSGLAEDTQY
. TRBV20-1 SARGEGDTEAF
once TRBV21-1 ASSVRQVYSNQPQH
. TRBV2 ASGPYNEQF
once TRBV19 ASSIFGGKDQPQH